The 30 T cell receptor beta chains below all came from one sample that was sequenced in a study of a mutant IDH1 vaccine in newly diagnosed glioma. The time point here: week 23, last vaccination. A single vaccine dose contained 300 ug of mutant IDH1 20-mer peptide, and topical imiquimod was used with it. These TCRs' antigens remain unknown. Some clones are missing from TCRdb's copy, which holds only in-frame ones; the method was immunoSEQ multiplex PCR. The sample has approximately 39,000 clones, roughly 81% seen once. The sequencing used PBMCs, collected from a glioma patient whose treatment included an IDH1 peptide vaccine. The receptors were sampled from a man between 35 and 55 years old with glioma.

The J gene is TRBJ2-3, the V gene TRBV19; D may be TRBD1 (6 bases). Germline CDR1 is LNHDA and CDR2 is SQIVND (reference sequence). This CDR3 comprises 17 residues. Trimming cost V 1 base and J 6 bases, with 20 bases left between them. The CDR3 reads CASSIAATGGHEDTQYF. CDR3 bases: TGTGCCAGTAGTATAGCTGCGACAGGCGGCCATGAGGATACGCAGTATTTT.

V is TRBV6-1 and J is TRBJ1-2; D remains ambiguous. Germline values: CDR1 MNHNS, CDR2 SASEGT. V dropped 5 bases and J dropped 4 bases, with 11 bases sitting between them. The CDR3 has 13 residues. CDR3 DNA sequence: TGTGCCAGCAGTCGGAGGGTTTCCTATGGCTACACCTTC. Protein sequence: CASSRRVSYGYTF.

This clone was seen only a few times. The J gene is TRBJ1-6, the V gene TRBV5-1, with TRBD1 matching over 8 bases. CDR1 is SGHRS and CDR2 is YFSETQ in the germline V gene. This CDR3 has 14 residues. V was pared by 3 bases and J by 13 bases, with 9 bases of the junction left unmatched. The CDR3 is CASSSTGDGAPLHF. CDR3 bases: TGCGCCAGCAGCTCGACAGGGGACGGTGCGCCCCTCCACTTT.

Points on this clone: Its ends do not fully match the called genes, so a read error is possible. This chain uses TRBV4-2 with TRBJ2-3; tentatively, D is TRBD1 or TRBD2 (5 bases each). The CDR3 sequence is 16 residues long. The germline gives CDR1 LGHNA, CDR2 YNFKEQ. CDR3 residues: CASSQEGPPRTDTQYF. The CDR3 DNA is TGTGCCAGCAGCCAAGAGGGACCCCCTCGCACGGATACGCAGTATTTT.

By its share, this clone is medium-sized. V and J are TRBV28 and TRBJ1-2; 7 nucleotides line up with TRBD1. The V segment lost 2 bases and the J segment 4 bases; nucleotides outside the gene matches: 7. Per the germline V gene, CDR1 is MDHEN and CDR2 is SYDVKM. The length of the CDR3 is 15 residues. CDR3 in amino acids: CASSLAPDRIYGYTF. DNA of the CDR3: TGTGCCAGCAGTTTAGCGCCGGACAGGATCTATGGCTACACCTTC.

The chain recombines TRBV5-5 with TRBJ1-5; D unclear. Trimming removed 4 bases at V and 0 bases at J, with 11 bases between. CDR3 size: 15 residues. Germline CDR1 SGHKS, CDR2 YYEKEE (reference sequence). The CDR3 sequence is CASSNRTGSNQPQHF. For the CDR3, the DNA is TGTGCCAGCAGCAACCGGACCGGTAGCAATCAGCCCCAGCATTTT.

This chain links TRBV7-9 with TRBJ2-5, with TRBD2 as a possible D gene (6 bases). Trimming removed 5 bases from V and 5 bases from J, with 30 bases in between. This CDR3 region has 19 residues. Germline V lookup: CDR1 SEHNR, CDR2 FQNEAQ (reference sequence). CDR3 nucleotides: TGTGCCAGCAGCCTAACCCAAACTTTTAGCGGCGGACCCCCGGAGACCCAGTACTTC. Protein sequence: CASSLTQTFSGGPPETQYF.

The chain is built from TRBV6-6 and TRBJ1-5; D is ambiguous. V lost 2 bases and J 0 bases, leaving 8 bases between the germline ends. The CDR3 totals 15 residues. Germline CDR1 reads MNHNY; CDR2 reads SVGAGI (reference sequence). Here the CDR3 reads CASSYDGYSNQPQHF. The CDR3 bases are TGTGCCAGCAGTTACGATGGCTATAGCAATCAGCCCCAGCATTTT.

The chain joins TRBV18 to TRBJ2-3; D tentatively fits TRBD1 or TRBD2 (8 bases each). This CDR3 has 19 amino acids. The V end lost 3 bases, the J end lost 3 bases, and 25 bases lay between the germline ends. Germline V CDR1 and CDR2: KGHSH, LQKENI. The CDR3 spells CASSPDRVQRELETDTQYF. The CDR3 bases are TGTGCCAGCTCACCGGACAGGGTTCAGCGGGAGCTTGAGACAGATACGCAGTATTTT.

The chain joins TRBV6-5 to TRBJ1-4; maybe TRBD1 (5 bases). Trimming cost V 2 bases and J 10 bases, with 5 bases left between them. CDR1 is MNHEY, CDR2 SVGAGI, per germline. The CDR3 length is 11 residues. The CDR3, as DNA: TGTGCCAGCAGTTACACAGGAAAACTGTTTTTT. This gives the protein CASSYTGKLFF.

The chain has TRBV7-2 and TRBJ2-2; 11 positions agree with TRBD2. Losses at the gene ends were 7 bases for V and 5 bases for J; bases not matched to a gene: 6. The germline CDR1 and CDR2 sequences are SGHTA and FQGNSA. The CDR3 is 15 residues long. The CDR3 region is CASTLAGGATGELFF. For the CDR3, the DNA is TGTGCCAGCACCCTAGCGGGGGGTGCTACCGGGGAGCTGTTTTTT.

There are a few counts of this clone. The chain combines TRBV6-1 with TRBJ2-2; 9 nucleotides align to TRBD2. The CDR3 runs 16 residues. Germline-derived CDR1 and CDR2 are MNHNS and SASEGT. J lost 6 bases, V lost 4 bases, and 9 bases had no gene match. The CDR3 loop reads CASSASGGGAPGELFF. The CDR3 DNA is TGTGCCAGCAGTGCTTCTGGCGGGGGGGCTCCCGGGGAGCTGTTTTTT.

Only one count was recorded for this clone. This chain uses TRBV7-2 with TRBJ2-7, with D perhaps given as TRBD1 or TRBD2 (5 bases each). Germline values: CDR1 SGHTA, CDR2 FQGNSA. Trimming removed 1 base from V and 0 bases from J, with 10 bases in between. The CDR3 loop spans 15 amino acids. The CDR3 region has the DNA TGTGCCAGCAGCTTAGTAGCAGGGAGCTCCTACGAGCAGTACTTC. It translates to CASSLVAGSSYEQYF.

The V gene is TRBV6-5, the J gene TRBJ2-7; 7 nucleotides agree with TRBD1. V lost 6 bases and J lost 7; bases outside the gene matches: 15. CDR1 and CDR2 from the germline V gene are MNHEY and SVGAGI. The CDR3 length is 15 residues. This CDR3 is CASSLTGARLEEQYF. CDR3 nucleotide sequence: TGTGCCAGCAGCCTCACAGGGGCGCGCCTGGAGGAGCAGTACTTC.

The J gene is TRBJ2-7, the V gene TRBV7-9, with 15 nucleotides matching TRBD2. This CDR3 is 15 amino acids long. The germline gives CDR1 SEHNR, CDR2 FQNEAQ (reference sequence). After removal of 1 base from V and 7 bases from J, the junction contained 2 bases not matched to a gene. CDR3 residues: CASSLEGLAGGEQYF. The CDR3 bases are TGTGCCAGCAGCTTAGAGGGACTAGCGGGAGGTGAGCAGTACTTC.

V usage is TRBV27 and J usage is TRBJ2-3; a weak D match, TRBD1 (5 bases). CDR3 length: 15 amino acids. Trimming stripped 5 bases from V and 0 bases from J, with 12 bases between. The germline CDR1 and CDR2 sequences are MNHEY and SMNVEV (reference sequence). CDR3 loop: CASSPRTPSTDTQYF. The CDR3 bases are TGTGCCAGCAGTCCCCGGACACCTAGCACAGATACGCAGTATTTT.

The chain has TRBV7-8 and TRBJ1-2; 10 bases align to TRBD1. With 1 base clipped from V and 4 bases from J, the junction kept 6 bases outside the gene matches. Germline CDR1 and CDR2: SGHVS and FQNEAQ. The CDR3 runs 16 residues. CDR3 residues: CASSLERTGGPYGYTF. For the CDR3, the DNA is TGTGCCAGCAGCTTAGAGAGGACAGGGGGGCCCTATGGCTACACCTTC.

The chain combines TRBV5-4 with TRBJ1-6; D call uncertain. Germline CDR1 and CDR2: SGHNT and YYREEE (reference sequence). V was cut by 0 bases and J by 13 bases, with 17 bases left in between. This CDR3 contains 15 residues. In DNA form, the CDR3 reads TGTGCCAGCAGCTTGGACCCGCCAGATGGTACTCCCCTCCACTTT. It yields the protein CASSLDPPDGTPLHF.

V gene TRBV28 combines with J gene TRBJ2-7; 10 bases are shared with TRBD2. Germline CDR1 is MDHEN and CDR2 is SYDVKM. This CDR3 contains 15 residues. After removal of 3 bases from V and 0 bases from J, the junction contained 2 bases not matched to a gene. This chain's CDR3 is CASSFSGRDSYEQYF. CDR3 in DNA: TGTGCCAGCAGTTTCAGCGGGAGGGACTCCTACGAGCAGTACTTC.

This clone is a singleton in its sample. V and J are TRBV4-1 and TRBJ1-2; D is ambiguous. CDR3 length equals 13 residues. CDR1 MGHRA and CDR2 YSYEKL come from the germline V gene. Trimming stripped 2 bases from V and 6 bases from J, with 10 bases between. CDR3 loop: CASSQPPKDGYTF. The CDR3 bases are TGCGCCAGCAGCCAACCCCCTAAGGATGGCTACACCTTC.

This rearrangement joins TRBV19 to TRBJ2-4; maybe TRBD2 (5 bases). Per germline, CDR1 LNHDA and CDR2 SQIVND (reference sequence). This CDR3 spans 13 amino acids. Trimming took 7 bases from V and 7 from J, leaving 14 bases between them. CDR3 sequence (DNA): TGTGCCAGTATCGGGGATTTCGGGAACATTCAGTACTTC. It codes for CASIGDFGNIQYF.

The gene calls are TRBV10-3 and TRBJ2-1; 12 nucleotides match TRBD2. Germline V gene sequence: CDR1 ENHRY, CDR2 SYGVKD. V was clipped by 7 bases and J by 0 bases; unmatched bases: 4. The CDR3 sequence is 16 residues long. The CDR3 protein is CAITQTSGSSYNEQFF. DNA of the CDR3: TGTGCCATCACCCAGACTAGCGGGAGCTCCTACAATGAGCAGTTCTTC.

This chain connects TRBV2 to TRBJ2-5; no firm D call. CDR1 is SNHLY, CDR2 FYNNEI, per germline. V dropped 4 bases and J dropped 0 bases, with 6 bases sitting between them. The CDR3 sequence is 13 residues long. CDR3 coding DNA: TGTGCCAGCAGTGTCCGCTACCAAGAGACCCAGTACTTC. Protein: CASSVRYQETQYF.

The V gene is TRBV6-4, the J gene TRBJ1-1, with D possibly matching TRBD1 (5 bases). Trimming stripped 2 bases from V and 1 base from J, with 5 bases between. The V gene's germline CDR1 is MRHNA and CDR2 SNTAGT. This CDR3 region has 13 residues. CDR3 loop: CASSDTGNTEAFF. The CDR3 bases are TGTGCCAGCAGTGACACAGGGAACACTGAAGCTTTCTTT.

V gene TRBV27 combines with J gene TRBJ2-2; D is possibly TRBD1 (6 bases). Trimming stripped 4 bases from V and 3 bases from J, with 15 bases between. Germline CDR1 is MNHEY and CDR2 is SMNVEV (reference sequence). The CDR3 totals 16 residues. For the CDR3, the DNA is TGTGCCAGCAGTTCCCTTACGACAGGTTACACCGGGGAGCTGTTTTTT. Its protein product is CASSSLTTGYTGELFF.

This clone has just one count. The rearrangement uses TRBV5-1 and TRBJ2-7; tentative D call: TRBD1 (5 bases). V was trimmed by 5 bases and J by 6 bases, leaving 9 bases between them. Germline CDR1 SGHRS, CDR2 YFSETQ. The CDR3 is made up of 11 amino acids. CDR3 sequence (DNA): TGCGCCAGCAGAGTAGGGGTCGAGCAGTACTTC. Its protein product is CASRVGVEQYF. The variable domain in full, with the rest retrieved from reference TRBV5-1 and TRBJ2-7, is KAGVTQTPRYLIKTRGQQVTLSCSPISGHRSVSWYQQTPGQGLQFLFEYFSETQRNKGNFPGRFSGRQFSNSRSEMNVSTLELGDSALYLCASRVGVEQYFGPGTRLTVT.

The chain couples TRBV10-3 to TRBJ1-1; D perhaps matches TRBD1 (6 bases). Germline CDR1 and CDR2: ENHRY and SYGVKD. The CDR3 contains 13 residues. The V end lost 6 bases, the J end lost 1 base, and 9 bases lay between the germline ends. CDR3 nucleotide sequence: TGTGCCATCAGGATGACAGGGAACACTGAAGCTTTCTTT. Protein product: CAIRMTGNTEAFF.

The chain combines TRBV5-1 with TRBJ2-7; the match to TRBD1 covers 9 bases. CDR1 and CDR2 (germline): SGHRS, YFSETQ. This CDR3 has 19 residues. Losses at the gene ends were 3 bases for V and 0 bases for J; bases not matched to a gene: 16. The CDR3 sequence is CASSSVPGSGTGSSYEQYF. CDR3 coding DNA: TGCGCCAGCAGCTCCGTCCCGGGGTCCGGGACAGGGAGCTCCTACGAGCAGTACTTC.

The gene calls are TRBV29-1 and TRBJ1-2, with D possibly being TRBD1 (6 bases). V was shortened by 1 base and J by 6 bases, with 18 bases between the two germline ends. The germline gives CDR1 SQVTM, CDR2 ANQGSEA. This CDR3 is built from 15 residues. The DNA of the CDR3 is TGCAGCGTTGAAGGCCCCGCGGGGCCAGGGGATGGCTACACCTTC. Residues: CSVEGPAGPGDGYTF.

This clone showed up just a few times. V usage is TRBV5-6 and J usage is TRBJ2-7; maybe TRBD2 (6 bases). Trimming left V 4 bases short and J 5 bases short, with 13 bases between. The CDR3 runs to 13 residues. Germline CDR1 reads SGHDT; CDR2 reads YYEEEE. The CDR3: CASSPGVGDEQYF. In DNA form, the CDR3 reads TGTGCCAGCAGCCCGGGGGTCGGAGACGAGCAGTACTTC.